These 4 T cell receptor beta chains share one sample of origin, sequenced in a study of T cells in women clearing cervical HPV infection. TCRdb keeps only in-frame clones here, not all; method: immunoSEQ multiplex PCR. This repertoire includes approximately 13,000 clones. The sequenced material came from blood buffy coat. The receptor source for this set is a woman between 18 and 70 years old with a cervical HPV16 infection that either progressed to CIN3+ or cleared (not recorded which).

For this clone: The CDR3 goes on 3 residues after the read ends, and that part is filled in from the germline J gene. The rearrangement uses TRBV19 and TRBJ2-2; D unresolved. Germline CDR1 is LNHDA and CDR2 is SQIVND (reference sequence). The CDR3 extends over 13 amino acids. The CDR3 spells CASSNQINEKLFF. CDR3 DNA, as far as it was read: TGTGCCAGTAGTAATCAGATCAATGAAAAG.

As regards this clone: The missing CDR3 end, 3 residues past where the read stops, is filled in from the germline J gene. The chain carries TRBV20-1 and TRBJ2-1, with D possibly being TRBD2 (6 bases). The length of the CDR3 is 15 residues. The V end was cut by 1 base, the J end by 5 bases, with 15 bases between. Germline V CDR1 and CDR2: DFQATT, SNEGSKA (reference sequence). CDR3 amino acids: CSARGPRGFDNEQFF. The covered CDR3 bases are TGCAGTGCTAGAGGACCCCGGGGGTTCGACAATGAG.

This CDR3 is CASSLVPGGFNEQFF. The sequenced CDR3 bases are TGTGCCAGCAGCTTAGTACCGGGGGGGTTCAATGAG. This chain uses TRBV11-3 with TRBJ2-1; 8 bases are shared with TRBD2. The read ends 3 residues before the CDR3 terminus; that terminus is restored from the germline J gene. Germline CDR1 SGHNT, CDR2 YENEEA. The CDR3 extends over 15 amino acids. V shed 1 base and J 6 bases; nucleotides not matched to a gene: 5.

Turning to this clone: The read ends 3 residues before the CDR3 terminus; that terminus is restored from the germline J gene. The rearrangement links TRBV7-2 to TRBJ1-2; D uncertain. The CDR3 length is 12 residues. Germline V CDR1 and CDR2: SGHTA, FQGNSA. The sequenced part of the CDR3 DNA is TGTGCCAGCAGCCCGTCCTCGGGTGAC. This codes for CASSPSSGD. Given in full, the CDR3 is CASSPSSGDYTF. Looking up the rest from reference TRBV7-2 and TRBJ1-2 gives the full variable domain: GAGVSQSPSNKVTEKGKDVELRCDPISGHTALYWYRQSLGQGLEFLIYFQGNSAPDKSGLPSDRFSAERTGGSVSTLTIQRTQQEDSAVYLCASSPSSGDYTFGSGTRLTVV.